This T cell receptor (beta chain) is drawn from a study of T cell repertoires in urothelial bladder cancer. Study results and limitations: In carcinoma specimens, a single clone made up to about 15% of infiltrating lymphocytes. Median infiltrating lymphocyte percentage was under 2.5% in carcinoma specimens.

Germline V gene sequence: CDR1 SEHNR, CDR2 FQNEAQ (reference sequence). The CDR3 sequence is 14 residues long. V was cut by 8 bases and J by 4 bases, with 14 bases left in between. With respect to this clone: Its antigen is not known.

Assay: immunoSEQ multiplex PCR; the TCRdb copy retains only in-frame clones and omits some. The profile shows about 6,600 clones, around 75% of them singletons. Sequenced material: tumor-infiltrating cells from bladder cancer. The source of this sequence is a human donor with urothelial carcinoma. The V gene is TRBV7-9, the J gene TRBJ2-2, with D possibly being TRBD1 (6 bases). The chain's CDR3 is CASGPGHLTGELFF. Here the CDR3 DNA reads TGTGCCAGCGGTCCGGGACACCTCACCGGGGAGCTGTTTTTT.